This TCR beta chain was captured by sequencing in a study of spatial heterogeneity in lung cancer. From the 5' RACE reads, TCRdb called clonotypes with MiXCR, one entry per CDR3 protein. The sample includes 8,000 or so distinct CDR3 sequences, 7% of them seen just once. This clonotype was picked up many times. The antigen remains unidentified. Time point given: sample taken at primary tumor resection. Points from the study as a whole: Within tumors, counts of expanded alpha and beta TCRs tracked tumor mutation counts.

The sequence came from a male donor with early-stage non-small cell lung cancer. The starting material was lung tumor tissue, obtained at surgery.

Written as DNA, the CDR3 is TGTGCCAGCAGCTATATGACAGGGGGGGAGAGGGAGACCCAGTACTTC. The encoded protein is CASSYMTGGERETQYF. The chain employs TRBV5-4 and TRBJ2-5; 9 positions match TRBD1. This CDR3 spans 16 amino acids. With V trimmed by 3 bases and J by 5 bases, 11 bases remained unmatched. Germline CDR1 is SGHNT and CDR2 is YYREEE (reference sequence). Based on the CDR3 plus reference TRBV5-4 and TRBJ2-5, the full variable domain is ETGVTQSPTHLIKTRGQQVTLRCSSQSGHNTVSWYQQALGQGPQFIFQYYREEENGRGNFPPRFSGLQFPNYSSELNVNALELDDSALYLCASSYMTGGERETQYFGPGTRLLVL.